This is a list of T cell receptor beta chains from one sample in a study of T cell responses to AZD1222 COVID-19 vaccine. Produced via immunoSEQ multiplex PCR; TCRdb's table is partial and in-frame only. The data contain 120,000 or so clones, about 87% of them singletons. The sample consisted of peripheral blood, taken on day 0 of AZD1222 vaccination. These receptors originate from an adult in good health. Both conserved end residues are part of each CDR3. Each record gives: clone size, V gene, D gene, J gene, CDR3 protein, CDR3 DNA. The D gene is left open where the match is weak. Clone size is stated in some rows and not others, as once, few, many or a class when expanded.

NA	TRBV9	NA	TRBJ1-1	CASSVDPGTNTEAFF	TGTGCCAGCAGCGTAGATCCGGGAACGAACACTGAAGCTTTCTTT
few	TRBV5-4	NA	TRBJ2-7	CASSLGQYEQYF	TGTGCCAGCAGCTTGGGACAGTACGAGCAGTACTTC
NA	TRBV6-6	NA	TRBJ2-5	CASSYLGVETQYF	TGTGCCAGCAGTTACTTAGGGGTGGAGACCCAGTACTTC
NA	TRBV30	NA	TRBJ1-5	CAWAPGGGQPQHF	TGTGCCTGGGCTCCCGGGGGTGGGCAGCCCCAGCATTTT
NA	TRBV5-1	TRBD1	TRBJ1-1	CASSLGPRQGDTEAFF	TGCGCCAGCAGCTTGGGCCCTCGACAGGGGGACACTGAAGCTTTCTTT
NA	TRBV11-1	NA	TRBJ1-1	CASSFRSTEAFF	TGTGCCAGCAGCTTTCGATCCACTGAAGCTTTCTTT
NA	TRBV27	NA	TRBJ2-7	CASSPLLEQYF	TGTGCCAGCAGTCCCCTCCTGGAGCAGTACTTC
NA	TRBV7-9	NA	TRBJ1-6	CASSFRPAAYNSPLHF	TGTGCCAGCAGCTTCCGCCCGGCTGCCTATAATTCACCCCTCCACTTT
NA	TRBV29-1	TRBD2	TRBJ2-5	CSVDFAGGEETQYF	TGCAGCGTTGACTTCGCGGGGGGGGAAGAGACCCAGTACTTC
NA	TRBV19	TRBD1	TRBJ2-6	CASSPTGGTGANVLTF	TGTGCCAGTAGTCCGACAGGGGGCACTGGGGCCAACGTCCTGACTTTC
NA	TRBV28	TRBD1	TRBJ2-7	CASSWGQGINEQYF	TGTGCCAGCAGTTGGGGACAGGGTATCAACGAGCAGTACTTC
NA	TRBV20-1	NA	TRBJ2-7	CSASYGAYEQYF	TGCAGTGCTAGTTACGGAGCCTACGAGCAGTACTTC
NA	TRBV18	NA	TRBJ1-1	CASADSRNTEAFF	TGTGCCAGCGCGGACAGCAGGAACACTGAAGCTTTCTTT
once	TRBV6-1	NA	TRBJ2-5	CASSEKGPGKFETQYF	TGTGCCAGCAGTGAAAAGGGACCGGGTAAATTTGAGACCCAGTACTTC
NA	TRBV4-2	NA	TRBJ2-1	CASSQLAPGEQFF	TGTGCCAGCAGCCAACTAGCCCCTGGAGAGCAGTTCTTC
NA	TRBV6-5	NA	TRBJ1-1	CASRTIEAFF	TGTGCCAGCAGGACAATTGAAGCTTTCTTT
NA	TRBV5-1	NA	TRBJ2-7	CASSLATDTLSYEQYF	TGCGCCAGCAGCTTGGCCACAGATACCCTCTCCTACGAGCAGTACTTC
NA	TRBV19	TRBD1	TRBJ1-5	CASTLDREGYQPQHF	TGTGCCAGTACCCTTGACAGGGAAGGTTATCAGCCCCAGCATTTT
NA	TRBV7-2	NA	TRBJ1-2	CASSTRQPYGYTF	TGTGCCAGCAGCACCCGACAGCCCTATGGCTACACCTTC
once	TRBV30	NA	TRBJ2-2	CAWSVGWERHTGELFF	TGTGCCTGGAGTGTCGGGTGGGAGAGGCACACCGGGGAGCTGTTTTTT
NA	TRBV20-1	TRBD2	TRBJ2-5	CSASLTSGRGETQYF	TGCAGTGCTAGTTTGACTAGCGGGAGGGGGGAGACCCAGTACTTC
NA	TRBV28	TRBD1	TRBJ2-7	CASRENRGEQYF	TGTGCCAGCAGGGAGAACAGGGGAGAGCAGTACTTC
NA	TRBV6-5	NA	TRBJ1-3	CASSYQNTIYF	TGTGCCAGCAGTTACCAAAACACCATATATTTT
NA	TRBV7-2	NA	TRBJ2-4	CASSLMGAGKNIQYF	TGTGCCAGCAGCTTAATGGGAGCGGGCAAAAACATTCAGTACTTC
once	TRBV6-1	NA	TRBJ2-7	CASSEGGLSTSYEQYF	TGTGCCAGCAGTGAAGGGGGACTCTCGACATCCTACGAGCAGTACTTC
NA	TRBV7-3	NA	TRBJ2-6	CASSPRPRTASSGANVLTF	TGTGCCAGCAGCCCCAGACCCAGGACAGCCAGCTCTGGGGCCAACGTCCTGACTTTC
NA	TRBV5-1	NA	TRBJ1-1	CASSLEAGRLEAFF	TGCGCCAGCAGCTTGGAAGCCGGACGCCTAGAAGCTTTCTTT
NA	TRBV7-3	NA	TRBJ2-7	CASSLGAGFEQYF	TGTGCCAGCAGCCTAGGGGCCGGGTTCGAGCAGTACTTC
NA	TRBV12-3/TRBV12-4	NA	TRBJ1-2	CASSYKTNGGYTF	TGTGCCAGCAGTTACAAGACTAATGGGGGCTACACCTTC
NA	TRBV10-2	TRBD2	TRBJ2-1	CASSETGGLYNEQFF	TGCGCCAGCAGTGAGACGGGGGGATTGTACAATGAGCAGTTCTTC
NA	TRBV5-1	NA	TRBJ2-7	CASTRGRGNSYEQYF	TGCGCCAGCACGCGCGGTAGGGGAAACTCCTACGAGCAGTACTTC
once	TRBV7-9	NA	TRBJ1-1	CASSQTTGGSEAFF	TGTGCCAGCAGCCAAACCACAGGAGGCTCCGAAGCTTTCTTT
NA	TRBV30	TRBD1	TRBJ2-1	CAWSRDRGFEEQFF	TGTGCCTGGAGCCGGGACAGGGGGTTTGAGGAGCAGTTCTTC
NA	TRBV9	TRBD2	TRBJ2-2	CASSVVGSGANTGELFF	TGTGCCAGCAGCGTAGTTGGTAGCGGGGCGAACACCGGGGAGCTGTTTTTT
few	TRBV29-1	NA	TRBJ2-7	CSVGGRQGIHEQYF	TGCAGCGTTGGGGGGCGTCAGGGGATCCACGAGCAGTACTTC
NA	TRBV11-2	NA	TRBJ1-1	CASSPTGTINTEAFF	TGTGCCAGCAGCCCAACCGGGACAATTAACACTGAAGCTTTCTTT
once	TRBV5-1	NA	TRBJ2-1	CASSLAGGLAHEQFF	TGCGCCAGCAGCTTGGCCGGGGGCCTTGCCCATGAGCAGTTCTTC
NA	TRBV7-8	NA	TRBJ2-1	CASSPYRGSNEQFF	TGTGCCAGCAGCCCTTACCGGGGGTCTAATGAGCAGTTCTTC
NA	TRBV10-3	NA	TRBJ2-6	CAIEDSGANVLTF	TGTGCCATCGAGGACTCTGGGGCCAACGTCCTGACTTTC
NA	TRBV27	NA	TRBJ2-1	CASHSIPTGLSLFF	TGTGCCAGCCACTCTATTCCCACGGGACTTAGCCTGTTCTTC
NA	TRBV10-2	TRBD2	TRBJ2-7	CASSEFGGAYEQYF	TGCGCCAGCAGTGAGTTCGGGGGGGCCTACGAGCAGTACTTC
NA	TRBV4-2	NA	TRBJ2-7	CASSQDPSSYEQYF	TGTGCCAGCAGCCAAGACCCGAGCTCCTACGAGCAGTACTTC
NA	TRBV10-2	TRBD2	TRBJ2-7	CASSDRGGGASYEQYF	TGCGCCAGCAGTGATCGGGGCGGGGGAGCTTCCTACGAGCAGTACTTC
NA	TRBV19	TRBD2	TRBJ2-1	CASSGLAGGQSSYNEQFF	TGTGCCAGTAGTGGGCTAGCGGGAGGGCAAAGCTCCTACAATGAGCAGTTCTTC
NA	TRBV7-9	NA	TRBJ1-6	CASSSRPPLVSPLHF	TGTGCCAGCAGCTCACGGCCACCTTTAGTTTCACCCCTCCACTTT
NA	TRBV29-1	NA	TRBJ2-7	CSVGRDEAYEQYF	TGCAGCGTCGGCCGGGACGAGGCCTACGAGCAGTACTTC